The sequence of this T cell receptor (beta chain) was determined in a study of shared clonotypes between healthy human individuals. Overall study: A donor's plate count was three for CD4 naive and three for CD4 memory; CD8 naive had two and CD8 memory one. Overall study results and limits: Clonotypes not shared had lower generation probabilities than those common to all four donors.

Turning to this clone: Antigen unknown.

Only in-frame clones appear in the TCRdb table, and some are missing; sequencing was by immunoSEQ multiplex PCR. The profile shows about 610,000 clones, 95% to 98% of them singletons. From germline, CDR1 is SNHLY and CDR2 FYNNEI. V shed 5 bases, J shed 5 bases, and the junction held 9 bases outside the gene matches. This CDR3 spans 16 amino acids. Sequencing was performed on naive CD4+ T cells sorted from blood. Subset meaning: CD45RA+ positively selected. The J gene is TRBJ2-5, the V gene TRBV2, with TRBD1 identical over 12 bases. The sequence was obtained from a woman younger than 45 in good health. CDR3 bases: TGTGCCAGCAGTCGAAGTAGGGACAGGGGGCTGGAGACCCAGTACTTC. Amino acid sequence: CASSRSRDRGLETQYF.